This TCR beta chain was retrieved from a study of cytomegalovirus exposure and HLA in healthy donors. Researchers ran the PCR with 60 Vbeta and 13 Jbeta primers. Sequencing was performed with immunoSEQ multiplex PCR; in TCRdb, only in-frame clones are kept and a portion is missing. The table shows 250,000 to 350,000 clones, with about nine tenths occurring only once. Germline V gene data show CDR1 as MDHEN and CDR2 as SYDVKM. The germline V and J ends were trimmed by 6 bases and 2 bases, with 17 bases remaining between them. The CDR3 has 15 amino acids. This clone has only one observation. Its antigen remains unknown. Points from the study as a whole: Clonal expansion, a later analysis showed, was greater in HLA-associated TCR beta chains than in equally common others.

Sample: PBMCs. The chain has TRBV28 and TRBJ2-7, with D possibly TRBD1 on 5 matching bases. The TCR was taken from a man aged 35 to 55 in good health and CMV-seropositive. DNA of the CDR3: TGTGCCAGCAGCTCCGCCCGGACACCCACCTACGAGCAGTACTTC. Its translation: CASSSARTPTYEQYF.